A selection of T cell receptor beta chains follows, all from one sample in a study of T cell repertoires in cytomegalovirus infection. One entry per CDR3 protein results from TCRdb running MiXCR on the reads. The sample lists about 400,000 distinct CDR3 sequences; 15% to 20% were seen once. Sequencing was carried out using PBMCs. These TCRs come from a human donor in good health (CMV status not recorded). Some clones in this sample may be carry-over from other donors' samples. Each CDR3 is given with its conserved first and last residue. The order of the fields is J gene, D gene, V gene, clone size, CDR3 DNA, CDR3 protein. The D gene is left open where the match is weak. Part of the rows lack a size; the others show once, few, many or a class for expanded clones.

TRBJ1-1	TRBD1	TRBV9	.	TGTGCCAGCAGCGTAGTTGCCGGACAGGGGGCCCGAGCTTTCTTT	CASSVVAGQGARAFF
TRBJ1-1	TRBD1	TRBV5-1	.	TGCGCCAGCAGCTCCCAGGGGGCGAGTGATGAAGCTTTCTTT	CASSSQGASDEAFF
TRBJ1-4	TRBD1	TRBV7-2	many	TGTGCCAGCAGCCCGGACAGGGGGGAAGAAAAACTGTTTTTT	CASSPDRGEEKLFF
TRBJ2-5	.	TRBV20-1	.	TGCAAAACCCCAGAGCGGTTGGAGAACCAAGAGACCCAGTACTTC	CKTPERLENQETQYF
TRBJ2-2	.	TRBV9	.	TGTGCCAGCAGCGTAGGGTTGAACACCGGGGAGCTGTTTTTT	CASSVGLNTGELFF
TRBJ2-3	.	TRBV6-1	many	TGTGCCAGCAGTCCTGGAACCGGGACTAGCACAGATACGCAGTATTTT	CASSPGTGTSTDTQYF
TRBJ2-5	.	TRBV7-9	.	TGTGCCAGCAGCTTACAGGGGGGCTACCAAGAGACCCAGTACTTC	CASSLQGGYQETQYF
TRBJ2-5	TRBD2	TRBV4-2	.	TGTGCCAGCAGCCTCCATAGGGGGACTAGCGGGGGGGCCACAGAGACCCAGTACTTC	CASSLHRGTSGGATETQYF
TRBJ2-5	.	TRBV20-1	.	TGCAGTGCTAGAGATGGGCAGCAAGAGACCCAGTACTTC	CSARDGQQETQYF
TRBJ2-7	.	TRBV7-8	few	TGTGCCAGCAGCTCTCTTGGACGCACCTACGAGCAGTACTTC	CASSSLGRTYEQYF
TRBJ2-1	.	TRBV18	.	TGTGCCAGCTCACCAACGGGGTCCGAAGATACGCAGCAGTTCTTC	CASSPTGSEDTQQFF
TRBJ2-5	.	TRBV25-1	.	TGTGCCAGCATGGGCAGCCAAGAGACCCAGTACTTC	CASMGSQETQYF
TRBJ2-1	.	TRBV24-1	few	TGTGCCACCAGTGACTCCAATAGTCGGGATGAGCAGTTCTTC	CATSDSNSRDEQFF
TRBJ2-3	.	TRBV2	.	TGTGCCAGCAGTGCCCGGCAGGTTGGTACGCAGTATTTT	CASSARQVGTQYF
TRBJ1-1	.	TRBV7-8	few	TGTGCCAGCAGCTACCGGAGGGGCACTGAAGCTTTCTTT	CASSYRRGTEAFF
TRBJ2-2	.	TRBV24-1	many	TGTGCCACCAGTCCCGACCGGGTCTTGGACACCGGGGAGCTGTTTTTT	CATSPDRVLDTGELFF
TRBJ1-2	TRBD1	TRBV10-3	many	TGTGCCATCAGTGAGCCCAGACAGGGCGGCTATGGCTACACCTTC	CAISEPRQGGYGYTF
TRBJ2-1	TRBD2	TRBV28	few	TGTGCCAGCAGCCGAACGGATGGGCTAGCGGGGGGGCGTTACAATGAGCAGTTCTTC	CASSRTDGLAGGRYNEQFF
TRBJ1-1	.	TRBV5-5	.	TGTGCCAGCAGCTTGGCCCGCAGGGTTCGGGTTGAAGCTTTCTTT	CASSLARRVRVEAFF
TRBJ2-3	TRBD1	TRBV7-6	.	TGTGCCAGCAGCTCAACAACAGGGGAAACAGATACGCAGTATTTT	CASSSTTGETDTQYF
TRBJ2-3	.	TRBV12-3/TRBV12-4	few	TGTGCCAGCAGGAATAGGCAAAGCACAGATACGCAGTATTTT	CASRNRQSTDTQYF
TRBJ2-7	.	TRBV12-3/TRBV12-4	many	TGTGCCAGCAGTCCCCGGGAGCGGACTACCCTGGAGCAGTACTTC	CASSPRERTTLEQYF
TRBJ2-7	TRBD1	TRBV7-2	many	TGTGCCAGCAGCCTATGGACAGGGAACTACGAGCAGTACTTC	CASSLWTGNYEQYF
TRBJ2-7	TRBD2	TRBV7-2	few	TGTGCCAGCAGCTTCCGGCGGGAGGGCTACGAGCAGTACTTC	CASSFRREGYEQYF
TRBJ1-2	.	TRBV7-8	many	TGTGCCAGCAGCCCCCTTAGGGTCCTGTCTAACTATGGCTACACCTTC	CASSPLRVLSNYGYTF
TRBJ2-1	TRBD1	TRBV11-2	.	TGTGCCAGCAGCTTCAACAGGGGCAATGAGCAGTTCTTC	CASSFNRGNEQFF
TRBJ1-5	.	TRBV7-2	.	TGTGCCAGCAGCCCGGGGGGCGGTCAGCCCCAGCTTTTT	CASSPGGGQPQLF
TRBJ1-3	TRBD1	TRBV12-3/TRBV12-4	.	TGTGCCAGCAGTTTATACAGGGGGTACGGAAACACCATATATTTT	CASSLYRGYGNTIYF
TRBJ2-1	.	TRBV29-1	.	TGCAGCGTACCTACACCAAGGGCCTACAATGAGCAGTTCTTC	CSVPTPRAYNEQFF
TRBJ1-2	.	TRBV9	few	TGTGCCAGCAGCGTAGCAGCGCAGGGCTATGGCTACACCTTC	CASSVAAQGYGYTF
TRBJ2-2	TRBD2	TRBV20-1	few	TGCAGTGCCGCGAGGCGGGAGAAATGGGACACCGGGGAGCTGTTTTTT	CSAARREKWDTGELFF
TRBJ1-1	.	TRBV2	few	TGTGCCAGCATCGGAAGGTACACTGAAGCTTTCTTT	CASIGRYTEAFF
TRBJ2-3	.	TRBV12-3/TRBV12-4	.	TGTGCCAGCACCTCTTCGAATACGCAGTATTTT	CASTSSNTQYF
TRBJ2-3	TRBD2	TRBV11-2	few	TGTGCCAGCAGCCTTCGACTAGCGGGAGGCCTACCAGATACGCAGTATTTT	CASSLRLAGGLPDTQYF
TRBJ2-1	TRBD1	TRBV27	many	TGTGCCAGCAGTTTAGGGACAGTCGTCCTGGGTGTCCCCAACAATGAGCAGTTCTTC	CASSLGTVVLGVPNNEQFF
TRBJ1-1	TRBD1	TRBV7-9	.	TGTGCCAGCAGCTTAATGGGACAGGGACACACTGAAGCTTTCTTT	CASSLMGQGHTEAFF
TRBJ2-7	.	TRBV19	few	TGTGCCAGTAGGGCGCCTTCGGGAGTTGGGTACGAGCAGTACTTC	CASRAPSGVGYEQYF
TRBJ2-3	.	TRBV10-3	few	TGTGCCATCAGTGAGTCTGCGGGACAGAACACAGATACGCAGTATTTT	CAISESAGQNTDTQYF
TRBJ2-7	.	TRBV3-1	.	TGTGCCAGCAGCCAGGGGTTCGGCTACGAGCAGTACTTC	CASSQGFGYEQYF
TRBJ2-1	TRBD2	TRBV7-2	.	TGTGCCAGCAGCTTGCTAGCGGGCCACAATGAGCAGTTCTTC	CASSLLAGHNEQFF
TRBJ2-4	.	TRBV6-6	few	TGTGCCAGCAGCCCGCCGGGCCGGGGAAGTAACATTCAGTACTTC	CASSPPGRGSNIQYF
TRBJ1-3	TRBD1	TRBV7-2	many	TGTGCCAGCAGCTTCAGGGGGCTACAGACCATATATTTT	CASSFRGLQTIYF
TRBJ2-3	.	TRBV29-1	.	TGCGCCGGGGCTCCGGGTTCAGATACGCAGTATTTT	CAGAPGSDTQYF
TRBJ2-7	.	TRBV30	.	TGTGCCTGGAGTGTGGGCGGTAGCTCCTACGAGCAGTACTTC	CAWSVGGSSYEQYF
TRBJ2-7	TRBD1	TRBV7-9	few	TGTGCCAGCAGCCACCCGACAGGGAAGAGCGAGCAGTACTTC	CASSHPTGKSEQYF
TRBJ2-3	.	TRBV4-1	few	TGCGCCAGCAGCCAAGTCCTTGGCTCCTCCCGCACAGATACGCAGTATTTT	CASSQVLGSSRTDTQYF
TRBJ1-2	TRBD1	TRBV20-1	.	TGCAGTGCTAGAGATCAGGGGAAAGGGGGCAATGGCTACACCTTC	CSARDQGKGGNGYTF
TRBJ1-5	TRBD1	TRBV19	.	TGTGCCAGTAGCCCTACCGGGACAGGGGGCTATAAGGCCCAGCATTTT	CASSPTGTGGYKAQHF
TRBJ2-1	TRBD1	TRBV19	.	TGTGCCAGTAGTCCCCGGGACAGGGGCCCCCATGAGCAGTTCTTC	CASSPRDRGPHEQFF
TRBJ1-5	TRBD1	TRBV7-2	.	TGTGCCAGCAGCTCCCCCGGGACAGGGTATCAGCCCCAGCATTTT	CASSSPGTGYQPQHF
TRBJ1-2	TRBD1	TRBV11-2	few	TGTGCCAGCAGTCCGACAGGGGGAGGCTATGGCTACACCTTC	CASSPTGGGYGYTF